By sample share, the clone carrying this TCR beta chain is medium-sized. The time point here: blood at routine non-recurrence follow-up after resection. These data come from a study of spatial heterogeneity in lung cancer. The overall study: The donors comprised some 72 untreated early-stage non-small cell lung cancer patients.

MiXCR was run by TCRdb on the 5' RACE reads, yielding one entry per CDR3 protein. The data show roughly 18,000 distinct CDR3 sequences, about 8.9% seen once. J lost 5 bases, V lost 3 bases, and 5 bases had no gene match. The germline V gene encodes CDR1 MNHNS and CDR2 SASEGT. This CDR3 spans 15 amino acids. Material: PBMCs, obtained at follow-up. The chain uses TRBV6-1 and TRBJ2-7; 12 positions agree with TRBD1. The TCR was taken from a male donor with early-stage non-small cell lung cancer. Here the CDR3 DNA reads TGTGCCAGCAGTGAGACCGGGACAGGGGGCGACGAGCAGTACTTC. Amino acid sequence: CASSETGTGGDEQYF.